This T cell receptor (beta chain) was recorded in a study of CXCR3-negative and CXCR3-positive naive CD8 T cells. A note on this clonotype: Antigen unknown.

Whole-study findings and limits: TRB CDR3s of CXCR3-positive naive cells were more hydrophobic than those of CXCR3-negative naive cells.

Via 5' RACE with UMI labels, TRB cDNA libraries were prepared. TCRdb reworked the 5' RACE reads into one entry per CDR3 protein, no DNA. Its clone listing holds roughly 120,000 distinct CDR3 sequences. The sequence derives from a human donor in good health. Some clones in this sample may be carry-over from other donors' samples. What was sequenced was naive CXCR3+ CD8+ T cells from blood. Subset defined: CD45RO-CCR7+CD27+CD95- naive CD8+ T cells expressing CXCR3 (TNR3+).

The CDR3: CSVTGAGDYGEQYF. The chain employs TRBV29-1 and TRBJ2-7; checking the TCRdb D call of TRBD2 is not possible without DNA. This CDR3 contains 14 residues. From germline, CDR1 is SQVTM and CDR2 ANQGSEA.